These 4 T cell receptor beta chains share one sample of origin, sequenced in a study of T cell responses to AZD1222 COVID-19 vaccine. Sequencing used immunoSEQ multiplex PCR; TCRdb keeps in-frame clones, though not all of them. This sample has 250,000 to 300,000 clones, with about 94% found just once. This specimen was peripheral blood, taken 28 days after the second AZD1222 dose. These receptors all come from an adult who received the AZD1222 COVID-19 vaccine.

The rearrangement uses TRBV11-1 and TRBJ2-2; D may be TRBD2 (5 bases). Germline V CDR1 and CDR2: SGHAT, FQDESV (reference sequence). The CDR3 is made up of 15 amino acids. The germline V and J ends were trimmed by 8 bases and 0 bases, with 13 bases remaining between them. CDR3 loop: CASHPGSANTGELFF. The CDR3 coding sequence is TGTGCCAGCCACCCGGGGAGCGCGAACACCGGGGAGCTGTTTTTT. The full variable domain, rest sourced from reference TRBV11-1 and TRBJ2-2, is EAEVAQSPRYKITEKSQAVAFWCDPISGHATLYWYRQILGQGPELLVQFQDESVVDDSQLPKDRFSAERLKGVDSTLKIQPAELGDSAMYLCASHPGSANTGELFFGEGSRLTVL.

The rearrangement joins TRBV5-1 to TRBJ1-1, with D possibly being TRBD1 (5 bases). With 4 bases removed from V and 1 base from J, the gap between germline ends came to 14 bases. CDR3 size: 15 residues. Germline values: CDR1 SGHRS, CDR2 YFSETQ. The CDR3 spells CASSSSGLGNTEAFF. CDR3 in DNA: TGCGCCAGCAGCAGCTCAGGGCTGGGGAACACTGAAGCTTTCTTT. The whole variable domain, remainder taken from reference TRBV5-1 and TRBJ1-1, is KAGVTQTPRYLIKTRGQQVTLSCSPISGHRSVSWYQQTPGQGLQFLFEYFSETQRNKGNFPGRFSGRQFSNSRSEMNVSTLELGDSALYLCASSSSGLGNTEAFFGQGTRLTVV.

The CDR3 DNA reads as TGTGCCAGCAGCTTAGTTTCCGGGACTAGCAGGAATGAGCAGTTCTTC. Protein: CASSLVSGTSRNEQFF. J is TRBJ2-1 and V is TRBV11-2; TRBD2 matches at 9 bases. This CDR3 contains 16 residues. Germline values: CDR1 SGHAT, CDR2 FQNNGV. J gave up 7 bases and V 1 base, and 8 bases lay outside the gene matches. The whole variable domain, remainder taken from reference TRBV11-2 and TRBJ2-1, is EAGVAQSPRYKIIEKRQSVAFWCNPISGHATLYWYQQILGQGPKLLIQFQNNGVVDDSQLPKDRFSAERLKGVDSTLKIQPAKLEDSAVYLCASSLVSGTSRNEQFFGPGTRLTVL.

J is TRBJ2-6 and V is TRBV2, with D tentatively TRBD2 (5 bases). Germline V gene data show CDR1 as SNHLY and CDR2 as FYNNEI. CDR3 length equals 17 residues. V shed 2 bases and J shed 2 bases, with 13 bases lying between them. The DNA of the CDR3 is TGTGCCAGCAGTGAAACCTCTTTCGGGGCTGGGGCCAACGTCCTGACTTTC. Translated: CASSETSFGAGANVLTF.